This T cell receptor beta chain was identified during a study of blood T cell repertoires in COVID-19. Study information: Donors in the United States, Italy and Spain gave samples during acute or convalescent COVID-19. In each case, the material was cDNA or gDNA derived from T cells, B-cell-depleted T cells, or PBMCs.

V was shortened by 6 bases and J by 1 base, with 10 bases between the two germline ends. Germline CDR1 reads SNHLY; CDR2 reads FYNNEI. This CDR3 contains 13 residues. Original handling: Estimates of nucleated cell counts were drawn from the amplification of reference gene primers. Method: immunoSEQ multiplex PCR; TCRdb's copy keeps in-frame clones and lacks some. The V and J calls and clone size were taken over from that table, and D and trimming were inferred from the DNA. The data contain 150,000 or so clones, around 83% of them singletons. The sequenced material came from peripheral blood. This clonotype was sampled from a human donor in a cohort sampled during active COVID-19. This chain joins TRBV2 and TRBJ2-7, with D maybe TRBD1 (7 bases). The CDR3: CASREGQSYEQYF. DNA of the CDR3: TGTGCCAGCAGGGAGGGACAGTCCTACGAGCAGTACTTC.